This entry concerns a single TCR beta chain. The antigen is not known. The entry originates in a study of CD8 T cells in ankylosing spondylitis. Study conclusions and caveats: Enrichment of disease-linked clones was reportedly significant in matched ankylosing spondylitis synovial fluid. Disease-linked clones, CD8+, were relatively rare in peripheral blood. Past research had described some motif variants in reactive arthritis synovial fluid and blood. Seemingly distinctive of ankylosing spondylitis blood was a TCR beta motif formed by eight highly homologous variants.

Quantitative barcoded 5'-RACE was used to prepare TCR beta libraries. One entry per CDR3 protein results from TCRdb running MiXCR on the 5' RACE reads. The sample carries a few hundred thousand distinct CDR3 sequences, approximately 16% recorded once. Per the germline V gene, CDR1 is MDHEN and CDR2 is SYDVKM. The CDR3 is 18 amino acids. The V and J ends lost 5 bases and 4 bases, in that order; junction bases with no gene match: 16. This sequence originates from a male donor with ankylosing spondylitis. V and J are TRBV28 and TRBJ2-3; 9 bases align to TRBD2. Material: blood, either unsorted or a sorted T cell fraction (not recorded which). Here the CDR3 reads CASSLPTGTSFEADTQYF. DNA for the CDR3: TGTGCCAGCAGTCTACCCACCGGGACTAGCTTCGAGGCAGATACGCAGTATTTT.